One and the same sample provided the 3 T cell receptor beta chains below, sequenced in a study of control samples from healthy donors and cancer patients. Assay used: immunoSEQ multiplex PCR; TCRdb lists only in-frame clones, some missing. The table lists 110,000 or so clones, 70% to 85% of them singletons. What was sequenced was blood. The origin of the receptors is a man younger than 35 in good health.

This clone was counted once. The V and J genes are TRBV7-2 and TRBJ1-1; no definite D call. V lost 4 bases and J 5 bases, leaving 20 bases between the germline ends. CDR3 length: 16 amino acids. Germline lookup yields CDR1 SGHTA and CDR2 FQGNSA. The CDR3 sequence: CASSSNAPVSVTEAFF. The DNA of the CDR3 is TGTGCCAGCAGCTCAAATGCGCCAGTAAGTGTGACTGAAGCTTTCTTT.

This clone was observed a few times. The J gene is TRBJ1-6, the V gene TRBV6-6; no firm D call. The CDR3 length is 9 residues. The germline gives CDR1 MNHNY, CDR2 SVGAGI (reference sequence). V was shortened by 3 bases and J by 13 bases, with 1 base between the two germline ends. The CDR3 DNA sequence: TGTGCCAGCAGTTATCCCCTCCACTTT. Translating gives CASSYPLHF.

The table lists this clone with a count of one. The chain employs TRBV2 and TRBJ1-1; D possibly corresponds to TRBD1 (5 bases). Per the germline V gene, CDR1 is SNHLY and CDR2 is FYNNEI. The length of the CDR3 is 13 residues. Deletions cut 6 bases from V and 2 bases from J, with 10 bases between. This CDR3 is CASRRTGNTEAFF. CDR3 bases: TGTGCCAGCAGACGTACAGGAAACACTGAAGCTTTCTTT. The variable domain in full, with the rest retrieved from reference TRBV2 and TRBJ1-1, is EPEVTQTPSHQVTQMGQEVILRCVPISNHLYFYWYRQILGQKVEFLVSFYNNEISEKSEIFDDQFSVERPDGSNFTLKIRSTKLEDSAMYFCASRRTGNTEAFFGQGTRLTVV.